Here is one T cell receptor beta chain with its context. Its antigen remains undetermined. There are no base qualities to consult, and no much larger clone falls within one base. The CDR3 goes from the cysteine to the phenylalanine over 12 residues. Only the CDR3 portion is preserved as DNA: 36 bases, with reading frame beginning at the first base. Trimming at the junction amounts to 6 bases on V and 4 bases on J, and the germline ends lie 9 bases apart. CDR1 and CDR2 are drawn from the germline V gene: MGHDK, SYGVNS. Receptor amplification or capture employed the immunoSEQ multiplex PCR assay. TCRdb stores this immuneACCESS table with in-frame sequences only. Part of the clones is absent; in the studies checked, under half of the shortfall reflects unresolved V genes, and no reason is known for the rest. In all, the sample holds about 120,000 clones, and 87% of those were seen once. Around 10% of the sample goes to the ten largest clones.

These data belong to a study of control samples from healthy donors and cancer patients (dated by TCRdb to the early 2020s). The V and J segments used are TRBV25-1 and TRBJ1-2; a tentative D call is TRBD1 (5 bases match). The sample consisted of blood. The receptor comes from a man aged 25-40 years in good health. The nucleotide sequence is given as TGTGCCAGCAGGCAGGGAACCTATGGCTACACCTTC. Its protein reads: CASRQGTYGYTF.